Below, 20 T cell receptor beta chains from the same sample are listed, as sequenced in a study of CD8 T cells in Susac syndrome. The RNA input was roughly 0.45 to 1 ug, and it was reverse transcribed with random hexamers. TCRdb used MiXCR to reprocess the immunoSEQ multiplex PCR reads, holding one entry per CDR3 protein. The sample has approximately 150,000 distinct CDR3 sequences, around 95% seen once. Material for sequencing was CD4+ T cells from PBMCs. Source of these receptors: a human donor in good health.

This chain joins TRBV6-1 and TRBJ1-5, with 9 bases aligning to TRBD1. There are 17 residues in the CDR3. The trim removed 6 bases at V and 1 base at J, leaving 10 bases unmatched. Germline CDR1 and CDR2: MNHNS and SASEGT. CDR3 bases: TGTGCCAGCAGGGTCCACAGGGGGCAGGTGAGCAATCAGCCCCAGCATTTT. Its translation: CASRVHRGQVSNQPQHF.

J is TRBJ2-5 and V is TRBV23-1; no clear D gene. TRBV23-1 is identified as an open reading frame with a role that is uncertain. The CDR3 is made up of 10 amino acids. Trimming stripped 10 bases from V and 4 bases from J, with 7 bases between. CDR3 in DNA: TGCGCCACCCCCCGAGAGACCCAGTACTTC. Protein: CATPRETQYF.

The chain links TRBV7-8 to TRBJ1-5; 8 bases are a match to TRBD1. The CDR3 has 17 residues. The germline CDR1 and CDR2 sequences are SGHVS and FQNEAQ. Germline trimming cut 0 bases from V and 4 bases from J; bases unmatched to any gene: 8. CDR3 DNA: TGTGCCAGCAGCTTAGCGTACCGACAGGGGAGGAATCAGCCCCAGCATTTT. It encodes CASSLAYRQGRNQPQHF.

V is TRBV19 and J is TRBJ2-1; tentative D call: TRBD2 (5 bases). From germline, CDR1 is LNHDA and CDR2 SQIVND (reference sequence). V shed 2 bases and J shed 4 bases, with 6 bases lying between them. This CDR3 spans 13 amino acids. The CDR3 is CASSIRGYNEQFF. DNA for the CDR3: TGTGCCAGTAGTATACGGGGATACAATGAGCAGTTCTTC.

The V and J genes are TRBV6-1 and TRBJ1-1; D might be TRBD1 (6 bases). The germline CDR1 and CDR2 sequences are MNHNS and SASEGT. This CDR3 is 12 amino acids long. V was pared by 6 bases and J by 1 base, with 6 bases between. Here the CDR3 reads CASRGQNTEAFF. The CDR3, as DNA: TGTGCCAGCAGGGGACAGAACACTGAAGCTTTCTTT.

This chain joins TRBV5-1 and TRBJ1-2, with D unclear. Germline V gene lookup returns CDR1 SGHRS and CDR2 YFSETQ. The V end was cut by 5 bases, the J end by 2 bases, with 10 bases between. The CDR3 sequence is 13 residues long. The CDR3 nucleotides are TGCGCCAGCAGGGGTTCGGACAACTATGGCTACACCTTC. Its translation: CASRGSDNYGYTF.

The DNA for the CDR3 is TGTGCCAGCAGCTTGGGACTAGCGGGGGACACAGATACGCAGTATTTT. Amino acid sequence: CASSLGLAGDTDTQYF. This chain connects TRBV5-8 to TRBJ2-3; 12 bases agree with TRBD2. The CDR3 contains 16 residues. CDR1 and CDR2 from the germline V gene are SGHTS and YDEGEE. Germline trimming cut 0 bases from V and 2 bases from J; bases unmatched to any gene: 1. Supplemented by reference TRBV5-8 and TRBJ2-3, the full variable domain reads EAGVTQSPTHLIKTRGQQATLRCSPISGHTSVYWYQQALGLGLQFLLWYDEGEERNRGNFPPRFSGRQFPNYSSELNVNALELEDSALYLCASSLGLAGDTDTQYFGPGTRLTVL.

DNA of the CDR3: TGTGCCAGCAGTCAGGCTAGAGGGTCCTACGAGCAGTACTTC. It translates to CASSQARGSYEQYF. J is TRBJ2-7 and V is TRBV7-6; possibly TRBD2 for D (5 bases). Looked up from germline, CDR1 is SGHVS and CDR2 is FNYEAQ. Trimming left V 6 bases short and J 1 base short, with 13 bases between. CDR3 length equals 14 residues. Full variable domain (missing parts from reference TRBV7-6 and TRBJ2-7): GAGVSQSPRYKVTKRGQDVALRCDPISGHVSLYWYRQALGQGPEFLTYFNYEAQQDKSGLPNDRFSAERPEGSISTLTIQRTEQRDSAMYRCASSQARGSYEQYFGPGTRLTVT.

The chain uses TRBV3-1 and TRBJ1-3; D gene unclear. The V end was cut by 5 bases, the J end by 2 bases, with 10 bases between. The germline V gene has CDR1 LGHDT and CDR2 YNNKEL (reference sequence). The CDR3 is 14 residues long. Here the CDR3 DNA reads TGTGCCAGCAGCACGGGGAGGGCTGGAAACACCATATATTTT. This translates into CASSTGRAGNTIYF.

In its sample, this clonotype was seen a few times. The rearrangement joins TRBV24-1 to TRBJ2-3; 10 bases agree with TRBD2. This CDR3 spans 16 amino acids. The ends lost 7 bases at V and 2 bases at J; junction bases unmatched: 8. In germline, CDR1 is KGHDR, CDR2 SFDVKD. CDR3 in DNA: TGTGCCACCAGCGGTAGCGGGGGGACTCCCACAGATACGCAGTATTTT. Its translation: CATSGSGGTPTDTQYF.

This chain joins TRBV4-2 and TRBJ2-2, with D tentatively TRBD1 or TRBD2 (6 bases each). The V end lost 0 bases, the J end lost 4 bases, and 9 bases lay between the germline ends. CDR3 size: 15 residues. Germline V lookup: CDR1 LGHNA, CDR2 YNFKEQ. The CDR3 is CASSQDGGGTGELFF. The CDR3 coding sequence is TGTGCCAGCAGCCAAGATGGAGGGGGCACCGGGGAGCTGTTTTTT.

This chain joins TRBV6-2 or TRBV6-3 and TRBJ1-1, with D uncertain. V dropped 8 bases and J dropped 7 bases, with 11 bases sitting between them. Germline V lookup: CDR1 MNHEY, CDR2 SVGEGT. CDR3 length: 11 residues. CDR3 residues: CASGKTVEAFF. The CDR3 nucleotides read TGTGCCAGCGGAAAAACTGTTGAAGCTTTCTTT.

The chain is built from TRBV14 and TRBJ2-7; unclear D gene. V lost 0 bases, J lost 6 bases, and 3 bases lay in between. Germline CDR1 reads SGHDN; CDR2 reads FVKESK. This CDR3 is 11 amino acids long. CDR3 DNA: TGTGCCAGCAGCCAAGACGGCGAGCAGTACTTC. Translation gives CASSQDGEQYF.

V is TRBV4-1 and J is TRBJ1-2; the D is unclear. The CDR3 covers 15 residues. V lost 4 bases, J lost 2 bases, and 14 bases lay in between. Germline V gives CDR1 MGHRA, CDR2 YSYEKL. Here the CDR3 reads CASSPGLSENYGYTF. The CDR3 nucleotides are TGCGCCAGCAGCCCTGGGTTGTCGGAAAACTATGGCTACACCTTC.

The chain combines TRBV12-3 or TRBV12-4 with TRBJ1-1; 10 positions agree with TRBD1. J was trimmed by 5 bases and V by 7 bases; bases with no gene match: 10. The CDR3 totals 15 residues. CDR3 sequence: CASTKLPGQGTEAFF. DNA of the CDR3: TGTGCCAGCACTAAACTACCGGGACAGGGGACTGAAGCTTTCTTT.

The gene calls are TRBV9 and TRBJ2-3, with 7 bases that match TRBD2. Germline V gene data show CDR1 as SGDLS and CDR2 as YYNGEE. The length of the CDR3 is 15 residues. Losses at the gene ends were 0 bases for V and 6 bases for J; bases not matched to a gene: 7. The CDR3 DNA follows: TGTGCCAGCAGCGTAGCGAGAGCGGGGTGGGATACGCAGTATTTT. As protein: CASSVARAGWDTQYF.

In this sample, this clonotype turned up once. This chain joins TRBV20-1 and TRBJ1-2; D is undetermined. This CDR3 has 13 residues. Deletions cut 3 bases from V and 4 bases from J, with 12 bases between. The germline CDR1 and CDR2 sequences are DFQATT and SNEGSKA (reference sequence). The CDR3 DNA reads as TGCAGTGCTAGGGACCCGGACCTCTATGGCTACACCTTC. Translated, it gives CSARDPDLYGYTF.

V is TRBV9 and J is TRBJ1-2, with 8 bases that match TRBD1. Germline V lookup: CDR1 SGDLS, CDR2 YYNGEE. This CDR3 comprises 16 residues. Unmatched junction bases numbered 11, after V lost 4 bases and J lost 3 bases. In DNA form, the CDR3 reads TGTGCCAGCAGCATCAGTCGGACAGGGTCAGACTATGGCTACACCTTC. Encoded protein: CASSISRTGSDYGYTF.

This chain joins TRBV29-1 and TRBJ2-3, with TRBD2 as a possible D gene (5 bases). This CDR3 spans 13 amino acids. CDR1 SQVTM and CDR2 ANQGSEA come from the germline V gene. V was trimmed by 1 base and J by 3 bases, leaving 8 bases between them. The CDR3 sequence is CSVEVGVTDTQYF. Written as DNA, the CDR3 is TGCAGCGTTGAAGTCGGGGTTACAGATACGCAGTATTTT.

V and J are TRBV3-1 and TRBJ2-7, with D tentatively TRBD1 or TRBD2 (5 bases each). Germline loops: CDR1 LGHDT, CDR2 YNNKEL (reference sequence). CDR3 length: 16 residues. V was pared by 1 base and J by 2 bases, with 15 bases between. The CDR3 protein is CASSQGPGRPAYEQYF. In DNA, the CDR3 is TGTGCCAGCAGCCAAGGACCGGGACGCCCCGCCTACGAGCAGTACTTC.